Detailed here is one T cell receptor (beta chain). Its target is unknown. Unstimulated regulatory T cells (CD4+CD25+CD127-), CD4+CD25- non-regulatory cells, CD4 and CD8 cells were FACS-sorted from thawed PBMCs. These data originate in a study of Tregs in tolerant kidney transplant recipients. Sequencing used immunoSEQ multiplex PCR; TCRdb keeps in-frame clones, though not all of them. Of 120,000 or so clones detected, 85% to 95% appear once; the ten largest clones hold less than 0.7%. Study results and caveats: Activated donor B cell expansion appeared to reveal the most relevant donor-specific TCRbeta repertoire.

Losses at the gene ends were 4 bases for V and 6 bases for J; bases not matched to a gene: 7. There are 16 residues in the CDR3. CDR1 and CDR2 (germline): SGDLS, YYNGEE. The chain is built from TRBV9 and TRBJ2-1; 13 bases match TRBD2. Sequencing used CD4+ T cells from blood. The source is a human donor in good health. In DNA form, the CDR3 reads TGTGCCAGCAGCCGAACGGGACTAGCGGGGTCCAATGAGCAGTTCTTC. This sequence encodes CASSRTGLAGSNEQFF.